This T cell receptor beta chain is drawn from a study of technical replicates of blood from several donors. The repertoire was sequenced with immunoSEQ multiplex PCR; TCRdb's copy has only in-frame clones and lacks some. The sample has roughly 85,000 clones, 94% seen once. The sequence was obtained from a human donor in good health. Sequenced: T cells isolated from PBMCs.

CDR3 loop: CASSQPGLAGVNEQFF. CDR3 coding DNA: TGCGCCAGCAGCCAGCCGGGACTAGCGGGAGTCAATGAGCAGTTCTTC. This chain links TRBV5-1 with TRBJ2-1; the match to TRBD2 covers 14 bases. The CDR3 covers 16 residues. The trim removed 4 bases at V and 6 bases at J, leaving 6 bases unmatched. CDR1 SGHRS and CDR2 YFSETQ come from the germline V gene.